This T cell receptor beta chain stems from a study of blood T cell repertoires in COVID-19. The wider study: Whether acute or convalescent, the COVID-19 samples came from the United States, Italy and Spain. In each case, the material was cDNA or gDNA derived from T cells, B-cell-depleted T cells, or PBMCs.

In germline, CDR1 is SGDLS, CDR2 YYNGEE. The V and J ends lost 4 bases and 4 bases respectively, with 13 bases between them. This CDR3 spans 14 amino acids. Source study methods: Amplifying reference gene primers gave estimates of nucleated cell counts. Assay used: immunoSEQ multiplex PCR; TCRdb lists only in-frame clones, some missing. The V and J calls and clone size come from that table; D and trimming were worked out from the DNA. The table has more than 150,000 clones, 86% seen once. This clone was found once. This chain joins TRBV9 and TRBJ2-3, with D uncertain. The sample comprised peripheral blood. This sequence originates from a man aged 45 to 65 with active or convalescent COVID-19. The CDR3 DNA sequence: TGTGCCAGCAGCCTGAACCGGGTCCCAGATACGCAGTATTTT. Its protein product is CASSLNRVPDTQYF.